This T cell receptor (beta chain) is from a study of T cells in Graves' hyperthyroidism and ophthalmopathy. Findings of the study overall: Most thyroid clonotypes expanded above 0.001 were also detected in blood.

Diagnosis relied on clinical symptoms, serum thyroxine and TRAb, thyroid ultrasound and orbital computed tomography. Trimming removed 6 bases from V and 0 bases from J, with 13 bases in between. The CDR3 totals 15 residues. The germline V gene encodes CDR1 SGHRS and CDR2 YFSETQ. RNA transcripts were the template for amplifying TCR beta CDR3 regions. HTBI primers were employed in a first-round RT-PCR of the TCR CDR3. TCRdb re-called the multiplex PCR reads through MiXCR, storing one row per CDR3 protein. The table has about 740,000 distinct CDR3 sequences, about 15% seen once. This clonotype has just a few counts. Its antigen is as yet unknown.

The clonotype originates from a woman aged 18 to 35 with Graves' hyperthyroidism. The rearrangement uses TRBV5-1 and TRBJ2-4; a weak D match, TRBD2 (5 bases). The specimen sequenced was blood. The CDR3 reads CASTTGELAKNIQYF. DNA of the CDR3: TGCGCCAGCACCACCGGGGAGCTAGCCAAAAACATTCAGTACTTC. The full variable domain, in which reference TRBV5-1 and TRBJ2-4 provide the parts outside the CDR3, is KAGVTQTPRYLIKTRGQQVTLSCSPISGHRSVSWYQQTPGQGLQFLFEYFSETQRNKGNFPGRFSGRQFSNSRSEMNVSTLELGDSALYLCASTTGELAKNIQYFGAGTRLSVL.